This T cell receptor beta chain emerged from a study of radiation and T cells in renal cell carcinoma (dated by TCRdb to the early 2020s). Describing the broader study: The samples were obtained from a clinical trial, where primary renal cell carcinomas were treated with 15 Gy stereotactic body radiation therapy and then removed by nephrectomy 4 weeks afterward. In total, more than 50 samples underwent TCR beta sequencing: around 25 tumors plus 27 peripheral blood samples. A total of approximately 3,800,000 unique CDR3 nucleotide sequences, encoding around 2.7 million unique CDR3 amino acid sequences, were found across all 50 or so samples.

Comment on this clone: Its antigen is still unknown. No much larger clone exists at a distance of one base, and base qualities are not known.

TCR beta libraries were generated from genomic DNA with the immunoSEQ kit, following the manufacturer's recommendations. For library preparation, a first multiplex PCR was performed with proprietary primers, followed by a second PCR in which unique barcodes were added, and bead cleanups were performed after each round. Each sample batch included a kit-provided positive control reaction and a negative control reaction. The final libraries underwent checking on an Agilent 4200 TapeStation D1000 ScreenTape, volumetric pooling, and quantification by qPCR. Sequencing was performed on an Illumina NextSeq500 with a MidOutput 150-cycle cartridge, and 156 Read1 and 15 Index1 cycles were run with kit custom primers. The pooled library was loaded at roughly 1 pM with a roughly 22% PhiX control spike-in. In the source study's methods: The vendor-processed data were analyzed in R, and a clonotype was defined as all T cells that share the same CDR3 nucleotide sequence. In the clone abundance analyses, frequencies in each sample were normalized to that sample's 10,000 most abundant clones. Public T cell clones, averaging fewer than five per sample, were removed before analysis. Tumor-enriched and baseline blood-enriched clonotypes were defined by at least a 32-fold difference in abundance between compartments. Clonotypes expanded or contracted between blood time points were identified with a beta-binomial differential abundance model. Tumor-blood repertoire similarity was measured with the Baroni-Urbani and Buser coefficient, and group comparisons used two-tailed Wilcoxon tests in R. TCRdb retrieved this table from immuneACCESS and kept in-frame rearrangements only. Not all clones are present; in checked studies, unresolved V genes account for under half, and no reason is known for the remainder. That table is the source of V, J and clone size, and D and trimming were worked out from the DNA. In all, the sample holds roughly 120,000 clones, and about 81% of those were seen once. About 1.9% of the sample is in the top ten clones.

The investigation overall reported the following: The single-armed trial design could not address effects of radiation dose or scheduling on the TCR repertoire. In blood, the top tumor clonotypes increased from baseline to 2 weeks after radiation and then shrank by 4 weeks, which suggests a temporary expansion of tumor-resident clones. Changes in the blood repertoire were not tracked past 4 weeks after treatment. Because no pretreatment tumor biopsies were available, whether clonotypes were present in the tumor at baseline could not be determined.

The time point label, read with the paper, signifies: blood 2 weeks post-SBRT. This specimen's treatment or condition label, per the study, means: 15 Gy SBRT to primary tumor, nephrectomy 4 weeks later. To follow tumor-enriched clonotypes, serial peripheral blood was collected from radiation-treated patients at baseline and at 2 weeks and 4 weeks after SBRT. Every patient's renal cell carcinoma showed clear cell pathology. Genomic DNA for TCR sequencing was prepared using the QIAamp DNA Blood Mini Kit (Qiagen). Samples were included in the analyses only if all quality control checks were passed. V loses 3 bases at its end and J loses 7 bases; junction bases beyond the gene matches: 7. The CDR3 contains 15 residues, cysteine and phenylalanine counted. Left in the record is the CDR3 DNA by itself, 45 bases read in frame from the first base. The germline V gene specifies KGHSH as CDR1 and LQKENI as CDR2.

The source material was blood, sampled from a patient whose treatment included radiotherapy and nephrectomy. The chain joins TRBV18 to TRBJ2-1, with 9 middle bases fitting TRBD2. The clonotype originates from a woman in her sixties with renal cell carcinoma. The nucleotides read TGTGCCAGCTCACCCCTTAGCGGGAGCGGGAATGAGCAGTTCTTC. The resulting protein is CASSPLSGSGNEQFF.